The T cell receptor (beta chain) described here comes from a study of blood T cell repertoires in COVID-19. About the study: COVID-19 samples collected from the United States, Italy and Spain covered acute and convalescent phases.

Methods used by the authors: Nucleated cell number was recorded as an estimate derived from reference gene primer amplification. Sequenced by immunoSEQ multiplex PCR; TCRdb stores in-frame clones only, minus some. Clone size and the V and J calls come from that table; the DNA yielded D and trimming. The sample includes approximately 60,000 clones, about 70% of them seen just once. CDR1 and CDR2 (germline): MDHEN, SYDVKM. The CDR3 is 17 residues long. V was trimmed by 7 bases and J by 1 base, leaving 22 bases between them. Sequencing used peripheral blood. V usage is TRBV28 and J usage is TRBJ1-1, with a weak D call TRBD1 (6 bases). This TCR came from an elderly woman with acute or convalescent COVID-19. The CDR3 protein is CASNPHGGAGWNTEAFF. In DNA form, the CDR3 reads TGTGCCAGCAACCCTCACGGGGGGGCCGGGTGGAACACTGAAGCTTTCTTT.